One sample yielded the 2 T cell receptor beta chains listed below, sequenced in a study of blood T cell repertoires in COVID-19. Some clones are missing from TCRdb's copy, which holds only in-frame ones; the method was immunoSEQ multiplex PCR. This table has 200,000 to 250,000 clones, less than 85% appearing once. Source material: PBMCs or T cells enriched from blood (not recorded which). Every receptor here comes from a man between 60 and 70 years old who had recovered from COVID-19.

The chain has TRBV7-2 and TRBJ1-1; no firm D call. The V gene lost 5 bases and the J gene lost 4 bases, with 17 bases spanning the gap. CDR1 SGHTA and CDR2 FQGNSA come from the germline V gene. The CDR3 has 15 residues. In nucleotides, the CDR3 is TGTGCCAGCAGCACAAGTTCGGGGAGTGTCACTGAAGCTTTCTTT. Amino acids: CASSTSSGSVTEAFF.

CDR3 sequence: CASSPTGNTGELFF. CDR3 sequence (DNA): TGTGCCAGCAGCCCGACAGGGAACACCGGGGAGCTGTTTTTT. J is TRBJ2-2 and V is TRBV7-9; D may be TRBD1 (6 bases). The CDR3 has 14 residues. Trimming took 5 bases from V and 1 from J, leaving 8 bases between them. CDR1 is SEHNR and CDR2 is FQNEAQ in the germline V gene (reference sequence).